This T cell receptor (beta chain) stems from a study of blood T cell repertoires in COVID-19. The repertoire was sequenced with immunoSEQ multiplex PCR; TCRdb's copy has only in-frame clones and lacks some. Of 310,000 or so clones in the sample, approximately 92% are singletons; the top ten hold roughly 1.1%. Sequenced: PBMCs or T cells enriched from blood (not recorded which). This receptor was taken from a woman between 25 and 40 years old who had recovered from COVID-19.

DNA of the CDR3: TGTGCCAGCAGTATCGGGGGGAGTGAAAAACTGTTTTTT. Translated: CASSIGGSEKLFF. The chain recombines TRBV7-9 with TRBJ1-4; TRBD1 might be the D (5 bases). The germline V gene encodes CDR1 SEHNR and CDR2 FQNEAQ (reference sequence). There are 13 residues in the CDR3. Between the trimmed V and J ends, which lost 6 bases and 7 bases, there was a span of 12 bases.